This TCR beta chain was identified in a study of blood T cell repertoires in COVID-19. From germline, CDR1 is SGHNT and CDR2 YENEEA. The CDR3 length is 15 residues. V was pared by 3 bases and J by 5 bases, with 10 bases of the junction left unmatched. Individuals aged about 18 to 95 years were recruited from around 22 US areas. Per the original data handling: Counts of nucleated cells, estimated from reference gene primer amplification, were obtained. Clones were read by immunoSEQ multiplex PCR, and TCRdb kept only the in-frame ones, dropping some. The V and J calls and the clone size are those of that table, but D and trimming were determined from the DNA. The data show about 210,000 clones, roughly 89% seen once.

The gene calls are TRBV11-3 and TRBJ2-7, with 7 bases identical to TRBD1. The sequence was collected from a man between 18 and 35 years old with acute COVID-19. Material for sequencing was PBMCs or T cells enriched from blood (not recorded which). This CDR3 is CASSLIDREMDEQYF. CDR3 DNA sequence: TGTGCCAGCAGCTTGATTGACAGGGAAATGGACGAGCAGTACTTC.